These T cell receptor beta chains were read from a single sample in a study of blood T cell repertoires in COVID-19. The repertoire was sequenced with immunoSEQ multiplex PCR; TCRdb's copy has only in-frame clones and lacks some. This sample carries over 50,000 clones, 75% to 95% of them seen once, and the ten largest clones take around 14%. Sequencing was performed on peripheral blood. These receptors all stem from a human donor with active COVID-19. The donor label of this sample is uncertain. The CDR3 runs from the conserved cysteine through the conserved F or W. D genes are given only for firm matches. Clone size is given for some rows only: seen once, a few or many times, or a class if the clone is expanded.

D gene: TRBD1; V gene: TRBV6-2/TRBV6-3; J gene: TRBJ2-7; clone size: NA; CDR3 protein: CASIPAGQGREQYF; CDR3 DNA: TGTGCCAGCATCCCCGCCGGACAGGGGAGGGAGCAGTACTTC
D gene: TRBD2; V gene: TRBV29-1; J gene: TRBJ2-1; clone size: NA; CDR3 protein: CSAQGLAEYNEQFF; CDR3 DNA: TGCAGCGCCCAGGGACTAGCGGAATACAATGAGCAGTTCTTC
D gene: TRBD2; V gene: TRBV5-1; J gene: TRBJ2-2; clone size: NA; CDR3 protein: CASRAGTSFTGELFF; CDR3 DNA: TGCGCCAGCAGGGCCGGGACTAGCTTTACCGGGGAGCTGTTTTTT
D gene: NA; V gene: TRBV7-9; J gene: TRBJ2-7; clone size: once; CDR3 protein: CASSPTASYEQYF; CDR3 DNA: TGTGCCAGCAGCCCGACAGCCTCCTACGAGCAGTACTTC
D gene: TRBD1; V gene: TRBV7-3; J gene: TRBJ2-2; clone size: once; CDR3 protein: CASRSQGARELFF; CDR3 DNA: TGTGCCAGCAGGTCTCAGGGGGCCCGGGAGCTGTTTTTT
D gene: NA; V gene: TRBV5-1; J gene: TRBJ2-6; clone size: NA; CDR3 protein: CASSLVWTAGANVLTF; CDR3 DNA: TGCGCCAGCAGCTTGGTGTGGACAGCTGGGGCCAACGTCCTGACTTTC
D gene: NA; V gene: TRBV25-1; J gene: TRBJ2-5; clone size: NA; CDR3 protein: CASSDGSLAWAQETQYF; CDR3 DNA: TGTGCCAGCAGTGATGGGTCTCTAGCGTGGGCCCAAGAGACCCAGTACTTC
D gene: NA; V gene: TRBV7-2; J gene: TRBJ1-1; clone size: once; CDR3 protein: CASSFWRDTEAFF; CDR3 DNA: TGTGCCAGCAGCTTTTGGCGGGACACTGAAGCTTTCTTT
D gene: TRBD1; V gene: TRBV18; J gene: TRBJ2-3; clone size: many; CDR3 protein: CASSPPAGQGARDTQYF; CDR3 DNA: TGTGCCAGCTCACCACCTGCCGGACAGGGGGCGCGGGATACGCAGTATTTT
D gene: NA; V gene: TRBV6-6; J gene: TRBJ1-1; clone size: NA; CDR3 protein: CASSYRGSGTEAFF; CDR3 DNA: TGTGCCAGCAGTTACAGGGGATCGGGCACTGAAGCTTTCTTT
D gene: NA; V gene: TRBV28; J gene: TRBJ2-5; clone size: NA; CDR3 protein: CASSLGGTETQYF; CDR3 DNA: TGTGCCAGCAGTTTAGGGGGGACGGAGACCCAGTACTTC
D gene: TRBD1; V gene: TRBV18; J gene: TRBJ1-4; clone size: NA; CDR3 protein: CASSPTDRVNEKLFF; CDR3 DNA: TGTGCCAGCTCACCAACGGACAGGGTGAACGAAAAACTGTTTTTT
D gene: NA; V gene: TRBV6-2/TRBV6-3; J gene: TRBJ2-1; clone size: NA; CDR3 protein: CASSKGEPYNEQFF; CDR3 DNA: TGTGCCAGCAGTAAGGGGGAACCGTACAATGAGCAGTTCTTC
D gene: NA; V gene: TRBV29-1; J gene: TRBJ2-7; clone size: NA; CDR3 protein: CSVEYPYGNYEQYF; CDR3 DNA: TGCAGCGTTGAATATCCATACGGGAACTACGAGCAGTACTTC
D gene: NA; V gene: TRBV12-3/TRBV12-4; J gene: TRBJ1-3; clone size: few; CDR3 protein: CASRVGVFLYF; CDR3 DNA: TGTGCCAGCAGGGTCGGGGTTTTTTTATATTTT
D gene: TRBD1; V gene: TRBV6-6; J gene: TRBJ2-7; clone size: NA; CDR3 protein: CASSYYGQGAFYEQYF; CDR3 DNA: TGTGCCAGCAGTTACTATGGACAGGGGGCGTTCTACGAGCAGTACTTC
D gene: NA; V gene: TRBV18; J gene: TRBJ1-2; clone size: NA; CDR3 protein: CASSPEERIQGYTF; CDR3 DNA: TGTGCCAGCTCACCTGAGGAACGGATTCAAGGCTACACCTTC
D gene: NA; V gene: TRBV6-5; J gene: TRBJ1-2; clone size: NA; CDR3 protein: CASRVAGNYGYTF; CDR3 DNA: TGTGCCAGCAGGGTTGCGGGAAACTATGGCTACACCTTC
D gene: NA; V gene: TRBV5-6; J gene: TRBJ2-5; clone size: NA; CDR3 protein: CASSLRHEETQYF; CDR3 DNA: TGTGCCAGCAGCCTGCGACACGAGGAGACCCAGTACTTC
D gene: NA; V gene: TRBV6-4; J gene: TRBJ1-5; clone size: NA; CDR3 protein: CASSEKGGGNQPQHF; CDR3 DNA: TGTGCCAGCAGTGAGAAGGGGGGGGGCAATCAGCCCCAGCATTTT
D gene: NA; V gene: TRBV7-9; J gene: TRBJ2-7; clone size: NA; CDR3 protein: CASSPAGSHEQYF; CDR3 DNA: TGTGCCAGCAGCCCTGCAGGGTCCCACGAGCAGTACTTC
D gene: NA; V gene: TRBV12-3/TRBV12-4; J gene: TRBJ1-3; clone size: NA; CDR3 protein: CASSSHINTIYF; CDR3 DNA: TGTGCCAGCAGTTCCCACATCAACACCATATATTTT
D gene: NA; V gene: TRBV5-6; J gene: TRBJ2-2; clone size: NA; CDR3 protein: CASSRSEVRHTGELFF; CDR3 DNA: TGTGCCAGCAGCAGGTCGGAGGTTCGACACACCGGGGAGCTGTTTTTT
D gene: TRBD1; V gene: TRBV19; J gene: TRBJ2-7; clone size: few; CDR3 protein: CASRDSRQGNEQYF; CDR3 DNA: TGTGCCAGTAGAGATTCTCGACAGGGCAACGAGCAGTACTTC
D gene: TRBD1; V gene: TRBV28; J gene: TRBJ2-7; clone size: NA; CDR3 protein: CASSLSLTGGNEQYF; CDR3 DNA: TGTGCCAGCAGTTTATCTCTGACAGGGGGTAACGAGCAGTACTTC
D gene: TRBD2; V gene: TRBV7-3; J gene: TRBJ2-1; clone size: NA; CDR3 protein: CASSPGLAGVDEQFF; CDR3 DNA: TGTGCCAGCAGCCCGGGACTAGCGGGGGTCGATGAGCAGTTCTTC
D gene: NA; V gene: TRBV12-3/TRBV12-4; J gene: TRBJ2-3; clone size: NA; CDR3 protein: CASSLEGLTQYF; CDR3 DNA: TGTGCCAGCAGTTTAGAAGGACTTACGCAGTATTTT
D gene: NA; V gene: TRBV30; J gene: TRBJ2-2; clone size: NA; CDR3 protein: CAWSPRNQGFANTGELFF; CDR3 DNA: TGTGCCTGGAGTCCCAGGAACCAGGGGTTCGCGAACACCGGGGAGCTGTTTTTT
D gene: TRBD1; V gene: TRBV3-1/TRBV3-2; J gene: TRBJ1-6; clone size: NA; CDR3 protein: CASSQDQGGNSPLHF; CDR3 DNA: TGTGCCAGCAGCCAAGATCAGGGGGGCAATTCACCCCTCCACTTT
D gene: TRBD1; V gene: TRBV7-9; J gene: TRBJ1-4; clone size: NA; CDR3 protein: CASSASRDRGTTNEKLFF; CDR3 DNA: TGTGCCAGCAGCGCGTCCCGGGACAGGGGAACAACTAATGAAAAACTGTTTTTT
D gene: TRBD2; V gene: TRBV19; J gene: TRBJ2-1; clone size: NA; CDR3 protein: CASSIMGLAGPEVDEQFF; CDR3 DNA: TGTGCCAGTAGTATAATGGGACTAGCGGGGCCAGAGGTAGATGAGCAGTTCTTC
D gene: TRBD1; V gene: TRBV10-3; J gene: TRBJ1-1; clone size: NA; CDR3 protein: CASSTGGGNTEAFF; CDR3 DNA: TGTGCCAGCTCGACAGGGGGCGGGAACACTGAAGCTTTCTTT
D gene: TRBD1; V gene: TRBV27; J gene: TRBJ2-7; clone size: NA; CDR3 protein: CASSLSGTGLSYEQYF; CDR3 DNA: TGTGCCAGCAGTTTATCGGGGACAGGATTATCCTACGAGCAGTACTTC
D gene: TRBD1; V gene: TRBV7-6; J gene: TRBJ2-1; clone size: NA; CDR3 protein: CASSLARGFYNEQFF; CDR3 DNA: TGTGCCAGCAGCTTAGCCAGGGGGTTTTACAATGAGCAGTTCTTC
D gene: TRBD2; V gene: TRBV7-9; J gene: TRBJ2-2; clone size: NA; CDR3 protein: CASLLSGRGPAGELFF; CDR3 DNA: TGTGCCAGCTTGCTTTCGGGGAGGGGCCCAGCCGGGGAGCTGTTTTTT
D gene: NA; V gene: TRBV4-1; J gene: TRBJ1-2; clone size: NA; CDR3 protein: CASSHTGTPLNYGYTF; CDR3 DNA: TGCGCCAGCAGTCACACCGGGACACCACTTAACTATGGCTACACCTTC
D gene: NA; V gene: TRBV4-2; J gene: TRBJ2-3; clone size: NA; CDR3 protein: CASSLYTEADTQYF; CDR3 DNA: TGTGCCAGCAGCCTTTACACCGAAGCAGATACGCAGTATTTT
D gene: TRBD2; V gene: TRBV5-1; J gene: TRBJ2-7; clone size: NA; CDR3 protein: CASSLVGTNAYEQYF; CDR3 DNA: TGCGCCAGCAGCTTGGTAGGGACTAACGCCTACGAGCAGTACTTC
D gene: TRBD1; V gene: TRBV28; J gene: TRBJ1-2; clone size: NA; CDR3 protein: CASSRQGVAGYTF; CDR3 DNA: TGTGCCAGCAGTAGACAGGGGGTGGCTGGCTACACCTTC
D gene: TRBD2; V gene: TRBV11-3; J gene: TRBJ2-2; clone size: NA; CDR3 protein: CASSWSSGRAKNTGELFF; CDR3 DNA: TGTGCCAGCAGCTGGTCTAGCGGGAGGGCTAAGAACACCGGGGAGCTGTTTTTT
D gene: NA; V gene: TRBV5-4; J gene: TRBJ1-2; clone size: NA; CDR3 protein: CASSADGGRRGYTF; CDR3 DNA: TGTGCCAGCAGCGCCGATGGGGGGAGACGAGGCTACACCTTC
D gene: NA; V gene: TRBV5-1; J gene: TRBJ2-1; clone size: once; CDR3 protein: CASSLAGNSYNEQFF; CDR3 DNA: TGCGCCAGCAGCTTGGCGGGTAACTCCTACAATGAGCAGTTCTTC
D gene: TRBD1; V gene: TRBV27; J gene: TRBJ2-5; clone size: NA; CDR3 protein: CASSLSGTGQETQYF; CDR3 DNA: TGTGCCAGCAGTTTATCCGGGACAGGGCAAGAGACCCAGTACTTC
D gene: NA; V gene: TRBV4-3; J gene: TRBJ1-2; clone size: NA; CDR3 protein: CASSQTGLPYGYTF; CDR3 DNA: TGCGCCAGCAGCCAAACCGGACTGCCCTATGGCTACACCTTC
D gene: TRBD2; V gene: TRBV12-5; J gene: TRBJ2-1; clone size: NA; CDR3 protein: CASGKREWEQFF; CDR3 DNA: TGTGCTAGTGGAAAGCGGGAGTGGGAGCAGTTCTTC
D gene: TRBD2; V gene: TRBV19; J gene: TRBJ2-1; clone size: NA; CDR3 protein: CASRSGLAEQFF; CDR3 DNA: TGTGCCAGTAGGTCGGGACTAGCGGAGCAGTTCTTC
D gene: TRBD1; V gene: TRBV5-4; J gene: TRBJ1-1; clone size: NA; CDR3 protein: CASSLEPGQPTAEAFF; CDR3 DNA: TGTGCCAGCAGCTTGGAGCCGGGACAGCCTACGGCTGAAGCTTTCTTT
D gene: TRBD2; V gene: TRBV9; J gene: TRBJ2-7; clone size: NA; CDR3 protein: CASSAPGTSSPEQYF; CDR3 DNA: TGTGCCAGCAGCGCCCCCGGGACTAGTTCTCCCGAGCAGTACTTC